The 16 T cell receptor beta chains reported below all come from one sample, sequenced in a study of cytomegalovirus exposure and HLA in healthy donors. Amplification used 60 Vbeta primers and 13 Jbeta primers. Profiled with immunoSEQ multiplex PCR; TCRdb holds only in-frame clones, not every one. Found here are some 170,000 clones, approximately 78% of them singletons; the top ten hold 0.9% to 1%. Material: PBMCs. The receptors come from a girl aged 2-10 years in good health and CMV-seropositive.

The rearrangement joins TRBV30 to TRBJ2-7, with TRBD2 matching 8 bases. Germline loops: CDR1 GTSNPN, CDR2 SVGIG (reference sequence). The CDR3 consists of 16 residues. J gave up 0 bases and V 0 bases, and 7 bases lay outside the gene matches. The CDR3 coding sequence is TGTGCCTGGAGTGTACCAAGCGGGAGCTACTCCTACGAGCAGTACTTC. Translating gives CAWSVPSGSYSYEQYF.

This chain connects TRBV7-2 to TRBJ2-7; maybe TRBD2 (6 bases). V lost 3 bases and J lost 3, with 12 bases in between. The CDR3 runs to 14 residues. Per the germline V gene, CDR1 is SGHTA and CDR2 is FQGNSA. CDR3 nucleotide sequence: TGTGCCAGCAGCTTTACGGACTACTACTACGAGCAGTACTTC. It yields the protein CASSFTDYYYEQYF.

The V and J genes are TRBV7-9 and TRBJ2-2; D is uncertain. CDR1 and CDR2 from the germline V gene are SEHNR and FQNEAQ (reference sequence). This CDR3 contains 12 residues. V lost 4 bases to trimming and J lost 3 bases, with 3 bases between them. The DNA for the CDR3 is TGTGCCAGCAGCTCGGACACCGGGGAGCTGTTTTTT. Translated, it gives CASSSDTGELFF.

V and J are TRBV6-6 and TRBJ2-1; maybe TRBD2 (6 bases). The V end lost 7 bases, the J end lost 2 bases, and 15 bases lay between the germline ends. Germline assignment: CDR1 MNHNY and CDR2 SVGAGI (reference sequence). The CDR3 is 15 amino acids. This chain's CDR3 is CASITGEAPYNEQFF. CDR3 nucleotide sequence: TGTGCCAGCATCACGGGGGAGGCCCCCTACAATGAGCAGTTCTTC.

As concerns this clone: Germline is not matched at one junction end, which may reflect a read error. The chain links TRBV30 to TRBJ1-2; D not resolved. CDR1 and CDR2 from the germline V gene are GTSNPN and SVGIG (reference sequence). The CDR3 spans 12 residues. CDR3 protein: CAWSPANYGYPF. In DNA form, the CDR3 reads TGTGCCTGGAGCCCCGCTAACTATGGCTACCCCTTC.

The chain joins TRBV5-1 to TRBJ1-1; D is ambiguous. This CDR3 comprises 15 residues. V lost 0 bases to trimming and J lost 0 bases, with 9 bases between them. Germline V lookup: CDR1 SGHRS, CDR2 YFSETQ. In nucleotides, the CDR3 is TGCGCCAGCAGCTTGGATGGAGACCTGAACACTGAAGCTTTCTTT. Translating gives CASSLDGDLNTEAFF.

The chain couples TRBV28 to TRBJ2-5; 7 nucleotides match TRBD2. Germline CDR1 is MDHEN and CDR2 is SYDVKM. The CDR3 spans 11 residues. J was trimmed by 7 bases and V by 7 bases; bases with no gene match: 3. CDR3 bases: TGTGCCAGCACAATAGCGGGGACCCAGTACTTC. Its protein product is CASTIAGTQYF.

Note on this clone: Other DNA variants within this sample encode the same CDR3. The V and J genes are TRBV28 and TRBJ2-2; D call uncertain. Germline lookup yields CDR1 MDHEN and CDR2 SYDVKM. The CDR3 length is 13 residues. V was trimmed by 4 bases and J by 2 bases, leaving 5 bases between them. CDR3 sequence (DNA): TGTGCCAGCAGTTCCGGTAACACCGGGGAGCTGTTTTTT. Its protein is CASSSGNTGELFF.

The gene calls are TRBV4-2 and TRBJ2-1, with 13 bases aligning to TRBD2. Germline V gives CDR1 LGHNA, CDR2 YNFKEQ. This CDR3 is built from 15 residues. V lost 7 bases to trimming and J lost 8 bases; unmatched junction nucleotides: 8. In DNA form, the CDR3 reads TGTGCCAGCACCCGGACTAGCGGGAGTATAGATGAGCAGTTCTTC. It codes for CASTRTSGSIDEQFF.

The chain recombines TRBV27 with TRBJ2-5; D is possibly TRBD2 (6 bases). V dropped 5 bases and J dropped 2 bases, with 9 bases sitting between them. Per the germline V gene, CDR1 is MNHEY and CDR2 is SMNVEV (reference sequence). The CDR3 extends over 13 amino acids. CDR3 loop: CASSRGTQETQYF. CDR3 nucleotides: TGTGCCAGCAGTAGAGGGACTCAAGAGACCCAGTACTTC.

V and J are TRBV29-1 and TRBJ2-7; 9 bases agree with TRBD1. The junction had 5 bases not matched to a gene; V was cut back by 3 bases and J by 2 bases. In germline, CDR1 is SQVTM, CDR2 ANQGSEA. The CDR3 contains 14 residues. CDR3 sequence: CSVETGTGTYEQYF. CDR3 bases: TGCAGCGTTGAGACCGGGACAGGGACCTACGAGCAGTACTTC.

This clone was seen a handful of times. The J gene is TRBJ2-6, the V gene TRBV28, with a possible D match to TRBD2 (5 bases). The V gene's germline CDR1 is MDHEN and CDR2 SYDVKM. V was trimmed by 3 bases and J by 3 bases, leaving 6 bases between them. The CDR3 runs to 14 residues. As DNA, the CDR3 is TGTGCCAGCAGTTTGGGGAGTGGGGCCAACGTCCTGACTTTC. Its translation: CASSLGSGANVLTF.

The chain has TRBV29-1 and TRBJ2-7, with a tentative D call TRBD1 (5 bases). This CDR3 region has 13 residues. Between the trimmed V and J ends, which lost 5 bases and 1 base, there was a span of 12 bases. Germline V gene lookup returns CDR1 SQVTM and CDR2 ANQGSEA. CDR3 coding DNA: TGCAGCGTTATGGACACCTCATCCTACGAGCAGTACTTC. Amino acid sequence: CSVMDTSSYEQYF.

The chain carries TRBV9 and TRBJ2-5, with 7 positions matching TRBD2. CDR3 length: 13 amino acids. J gave up 2 bases and V 3 bases, and 1 base lay outside the gene matches. Per germline, CDR1 SGDLS and CDR2 YYNGEE. The CDR3, as DNA: TGTGCCAGCAGCGGGGGAGGGCAAGAGACCCAGTACTTC. This gives the protein CASSGGGQETQYF.

The chain employs TRBV10-1 and TRBJ2-2; D is undetermined. The CDR3 totals 14 residues. Germline-derived CDR1 and CDR2 are WNHNN and SYGVQD (reference sequence). V was trimmed by 5 bases and J by 2 bases, leaving 9 bases between them. The CDR3 DNA reads as TGCGCCAGCAGTCGCGACATAAACACCGGGGAGCTGTTTTTT. Translated: CASSRDINTGELFF.

Written as DNA, the CDR3 is TGCGCCAGCAGCCCGGAGAGGACTAGCGGGACCGTGGGGGAGACCCAGTACTTC. Translation gives CASSPERTSGTVGETQYF. The chain carries TRBV4-1 and TRBJ2-5, with 12 nucleotides matching TRBD2. This CDR3 has 18 amino acids. Germline CDR1 reads MGHRA; CDR2 reads YSYEKL. V trimming: 4 bases; J trimming: 5 bases; junction bases outside the gene matches: 14.